This T cell receptor (beta chain) stems from a study of blood T cell repertoires in COVID-19. Germline V gene data show CDR1 as SGHRS and CDR2 as YFSETQ. V was clipped by 7 bases and J by 5 bases; unmatched bases: 10. This CDR3 comprises 15 residues. Repertoires were generated with immunoSEQ multiplex PCR, while TCRdb's copy carries only in-frame clones and drops some. The table lists around 180,000 clones, around 80% of them singletons. J is TRBJ1-2 and V is TRBV5-1, with TRBD1 matching over 11 bases. The sample was peripheral blood. The receptor's source is a man between 70 and 80 years old with active or convalescent COVID-19. DNA for the CDR3: TGCGCCAGCGCCGATGGTGGGACAGGGGGTTATGGCTACACCTTC. This encodes CASADGGTGGYGYTF.